The T cell receptor (beta chain) described here comes from a study of T cell repertoires in cytomegalovirus infection. Study-level background: Public signatures in TCR beta pointed to CMV infection and matching HLA type. Points from the study as a whole: The study identified carriers of CMV plus the relevant HLA from cumulative public TCR beta family frequency. Ex vivo responses were dominated by HLA-C-restricted CMV-specific TCR beta clonotypes.

This clonotype showed up just once. Its matching antigen is unknown. Germline V lookup: CDR1 LNHDA, CDR2 SQIVND (reference sequence). V lost 1 base, J lost 1 base, and 8 bases lay in between. The CDR3 runs 14 residues. A single record per CDR3 protein comes from TCRdb applying MiXCR to the reads. The sample carries about 400,000 distinct CDR3 sequences, about a sixth recorded once. The sequenced material came from PBMCs. This receptor was taken from a human donor in good health (CMV status not recorded). Some clones in this sample may be carry-over from other donors' samples. The chain uses TRBV19 and TRBJ2-7; D gene uncertain. As DNA, the CDR3 is TGTGCCAGTAGTATAGCGGCCAGGTCCTACGAGCAGTACTTC. Amino acid sequence: CASSIAARSYEQYF.